This T cell receptor beta chain was recovered during a study of blood T cell repertoires in COVID-19. About the study: From T cells, B-cell-depleted T cells, or PBMCs came the material, which was cDNA or gDNA.

The length of the CDR3 is 13 residues. J lost 6 bases, V lost 1 base, and 2 bases had no gene match. The V gene's germline CDR1 is LGHDT and CDR2 YNNKEL (reference sequence). Repertoires were generated with immunoSEQ multiplex PCR, while TCRdb's copy carries only in-frame clones and drops some. The sample includes 210,000 or so clones, 70% to 90% of them seen just once. The sequencing sample was made of peripheral blood. The sequence was collected from a woman aged 50 to 65 with acute or convalescent COVID-19. The chain recombines TRBV3-1 (or the pseudogene TRBV3-2) with TRBJ2-7; TRBD1 matches at 8 bases. CDR3 loop: CASSQGQGFEQYF. In nucleotides, the CDR3 is TGTGCCAGCAGCCAAGGACAGGGGTTCGAGCAGTACTTC.